A single sample is the source of the 26 T cell receptor beta chains below, sequenced in a study of PD-L1 blockade in urothelial cancer. Time point specified: peripheral blood 6 weeks after treatment start. Using immunoSEQ multiplex PCR, the repertoire was profiled, and TCRdb retains in-frame clones only, with some absent. The table has 40,000 to 55,000 clones, roughly nine tenths seen once. The sample consisted of PBMCs, taken around atezolizumab (anti-PD-L1) treatment. These receptor sequences come from a man between 65 and 79 years old with urothelial cancer.

V and J are TRBV11-2 and TRBJ1-2; D perhaps matches TRBD1 (5 bases). Germline V gene lookup returns CDR1 SGHAT and CDR2 FQNNGV. CDR3 length equals 15 residues. The V and J ends lost 0 bases and 5 bases respectively, with 13 bases between them. CDR3 residues: CASSLDQVTGYGYTF. CDR3 DNA: TGTGCCAGCAGCTTAGATCAGGTTACAGGATATGGCTACACCTTC.

V and J are TRBV7-2 and TRBJ2-1, with D possibly TRBD2 on 5 matching bases. Trimming removed 5 bases at V and 2 bases at J, with 10 bases between. Per germline, CDR1 SGHTA and CDR2 FQGNSA. CDR3 size: 14 residues. The CDR3 loop is CASSPGGTYNEQFF. The CDR3 nucleotides read TGTGCCAGCAGCCCCGGAGGTACCTACAATGAGCAGTTCTTC.

The chain carries TRBV5-5 and TRBJ2-5; 7 bases fit TRBD1. The CDR3 is 14 residues long. With 4 bases clipped from V and 1 base from J, the junction kept 4 bases outside the gene matches. Per germline, CDR1 SGHKS and CDR2 YYEKEE (reference sequence). In DNA, the CDR3 is TGTGCCAGCAGCCTCGACAGGGTCCAAGAGACCCAGTACTTC. Its protein product is CASSLDRVQETQYF.

This chain joins TRBV2 and TRBJ1-5; D is undetermined. Trimming took off 5 bases at V and 9 bases at J, with 11 bases between the two ends. Germline V gene lookup returns CDR1 SNHLY and CDR2 FYNNEI. The CDR3 extends over 12 amino acids. CDR3: CASSNFPGPQHF. CDR3 in DNA: TGTGCCAGCAGTAATTTTCCGGGGCCCCAGCATTTT. The full variable domain, completed using reference TRBV2 and TRBJ1-5, is EPEVTQTPSHQVTQMGQEVILRCVPISNHLYFYWYRQILGQKVEFLVSFYNNEISEKSEIFDDQFSVERPDGSNFTLKIRSTKLEDSAMYFCASSNFPGPQHFGDGTRLSIL.

DNA of the CDR3: TGTGCCAGCTCACCCCCCGGGACTAGTTACGAGCAGTACTTC. Its translation is CASSPPGTSYEQYF. V gene TRBV18 combines with J gene TRBJ2-5; 8 bases agree with TRBD2. Near its end, the DNA agrees better with TRBJ2-7, so the J call may be wrong. CDR1 and CDR2 from the germline V gene are KGHSH and LQKENI. The CDR3 totals 14 residues.

In this sample, this clone turned up a few times. The chain has TRBV7-9 and TRBJ2-1, with a possible D match to TRBD1 (5 bases). V was pared by 1 base and J by 6 bases, with 19 bases between. This CDR3 contains 17 residues. The germline CDR1 and CDR2 sequences are SEHNR and FQNEAQ (reference sequence). This CDR3 reads CASSLVQGTVVVNEQFF. The CDR3 nucleotides are TGTGCCAGCAGCTTAGTTCAGGGTACCGTTGTGGTCAATGAGCAGTTCTTC.

The count of this clone is one. The rearrangement joins TRBV5-6 to TRBJ2-7; TRBD1 agrees at 9 bases. Germline assignment: CDR1 SGHDT and CDR2 YYEEEE. J lost 2 bases, V lost 3 bases, and 9 bases had no gene match. This CDR3 comprises 16 residues. DNA for the CDR3: TGTGCCAGCAGCTGGGGGACAGGGCCGCAGACCTACGAGCAGTACTTC. Protein sequence: CASSWGTGPQTYEQYF.

The chain joins TRBV5-4 to TRBJ1-1; D is perhaps TRBD1 (6 bases). Germline V gives CDR1 SGHNT, CDR2 YYREEE (reference sequence). V lost 3 bases and J lost 7, with 19 bases in between. The CDR3 runs to 15 residues. The CDR3 DNA follows: TGTGCCAGCAGCTCCGGACAGTCCAACAATCTTGAAGCTTTCTTT. Its protein is CASSSGQSNNLEAFF.

The chain combines TRBV11-2 with TRBJ2-1, with 10 positions matching TRBD2. V shed 6 bases and J 5 bases; nucleotides not matched to a gene: 7. Germline-derived CDR1 and CDR2 are SGHAT and FQNNGV. This CDR3 is built from 15 residues. As DNA, the CDR3 is TGTGCCAGCAGATCCCTAGCGGGAGTACACAATGAGCAGTTCTTC. Translation gives CASRSLAGVHNEQFF. Full variable domain (missing parts from reference TRBV11-2 and TRBJ2-1): EAGVAQSPRYKIIEKRQSVAFWCNPISGHATLYWYQQILGQGPKLLIQFQNNGVVDDSQLPKDRFSAERLKGVDSTLKIQPAKLEDSAVYLCASRSLAGVHNEQFFGPGTRLTVL.

V gene TRBV6-6 combines with J gene TRBJ2-5; 8 positions agree with TRBD2. CDR1 is MNHNY and CDR2 is SVGAGI in the germline V gene (reference sequence). The CDR3 totals 15 residues. The ends lost 5 bases at V and 1 base at J; junction bases unmatched: 6. Written as DNA, the CDR3 is TGTGCCAGCAGTCCAGGACTAGCCCCCCAAGAGACCCAGTACTTC. This gives the protein CASSPGLAPQETQYF.

CDR3 in DNA: TGTGCCAGCAGCTTAGAGGTGAACACTGAAGCTTTCTTT. This encodes CASSLEVNTEAFF. V is TRBV7-3 and J is TRBJ1-1; D is ambiguous. The CDR3 runs 13 residues. V lost 2 bases to trimming and J lost 0 bases, with 4 bases between them. CDR1 and CDR2 (germline): SGHTA, FQGTGA.

V gene TRBV15 combines with J gene TRBJ2-7; tentatively, D is TRBD2 (5 bases). The CDR3 spans 15 residues. Germline loops: CDR1 LNHNV, CDR2 YYDKDF (reference sequence). The ends were cut back, 3 bases at V and 0 bases at J, with 12 bases in the middle. DNA for the CDR3: TGTGCCACCAGCAGTACCCCAGCGGTCTCCTACGAGCAGTACTTC. It yields the protein CATSSTPAVSYEQYF.

The chain combines TRBV18 with TRBJ2-2; 7 nucleotides line up with TRBD2. J gave up 5 bases and V 1 base, and 7 bases lay outside the gene matches. The CDR3 length is 16 residues. The germline V gene encodes CDR1 KGHSH and CDR2 LQKENI. CDR3 sequence (DNA): TGTGCCAGCTCACCACTACTAGCGCTCCAGACCGGGGAGCTGTTTTTT. Amino acid sequence: CASSPLLALQTGELFF.

This chain connects TRBV5-6 to TRBJ2-1, with 7 positions matching TRBD2. Germline V gene lookup returns CDR1 SGHDT and CDR2 YYEEEE. This CDR3 is 19 amino acids long. The CDR3 reads CASRPPGASWGLFQNEQFF. The CDR3 bases are TGTGCTAGTAGGCCCCCCGGAGCAAGTTGGGGACTATTCCAAAATGAGCAGTTCTTC. Variable domain in full (rest from reference TRBV5-6 and TRBJ2-1): DAGVTQSPTHLIKTRGQQVTLRCSPKSGHDTVSWYQQALGQGPQFIFQYYEEEERQRGNFPDRFSGHQFPNYSSELNVNALLLGDSALYLCASRPPGASWGLFQNEQFFGPGTRLTVL.

V is TRBV10-3 and J is TRBJ2-3; 7 bases are a match to TRBD1. Trimming cost V 6 bases and J 0 bases; bases outside gene matches: 6. The germline gives CDR1 ENHRY, CDR2 SYGVKD. The CDR3 runs to 15 residues. The chain's CDR3 is CAISSEQGSTDTQYF. The CDR3 DNA sequence: TGTGCCATCAGCTCGGAACAGGGGAGCACAGATACGCAGTATTTT.

The chain employs TRBV10-2 and TRBJ1-1; TRBD1 aligns across 9 bases. Germline trimming cut 2 bases from V and 3 bases from J; bases unmatched to any gene: 1. The CDR3 runs to 14 residues. The germline V gene encodes CDR1 WSHSY and CDR2 SAAADI. CDR3: CASSETGGYTEAFF. CDR3 sequence (DNA): TGCGCCAGCAGTGAGACAGGGGGCTACACTGAAGCTTTCTTT.

This clone appeared once. The chain couples TRBV5-1 to TRBJ2-3; D remains unclear. The germline V gene has CDR1 SGHRS and CDR2 YFSETQ. The CDR3 totals 15 residues. Between the trimmed V and J ends, which lost 4 bases and 2 bases, there was a span of 14 bases. The CDR3 protein is CASSEQPEFTDTQYF. The CDR3 coding sequence is TGCGCCAGCAGCGAACAGCCTGAGTTCACAGATACGCAGTATTTT.

J is TRBJ2-7 and V is TRBV27; 11 bases match TRBD1. V was clipped by 6 bases and J by 4 bases; unmatched bases: 8. The CDR3 is 15 residues long. The germline V gene encodes CDR1 MNHEY and CDR2 SMNVEV (reference sequence). The CDR3: CASRLGQGAYYEQYF. CDR3 bases: TGTGCCAGCAGACTTGGACAGGGGGCGTATTACGAGCAGTACTTC.

The CDR3 loop reads CASSSPSGTDYEQYF. For the CDR3, the DNA is TGTGCCAGCAGTTCACCCAGCGGGACCGACTACGAGCAGTACTTC. The J gene is TRBJ2-7, the V gene TRBV28; TRBD2 aligns across 7 bases. Germline V lookup: CDR1 MDHEN, CDR2 SYDVKM. The V and J ends lost 4 bases and 3 bases, in that order; junction bases with no gene match: 9. This CDR3 region has 15 residues.

The chain joins TRBV5-6 to TRBJ1-1, with a tentative D call TRBD1 (6 bases). The germline gives CDR1 SGHDT, CDR2 YYEEEE. V dropped 2 bases and J dropped 1 base, with 9 bases sitting between them. There are 14 residues in the CDR3. This CDR3 reads CASSFQQGNTEAFF. In nucleotides, the CDR3 is TGTGCCAGCAGCTTTCAACAGGGGAACACTGAAGCTTTCTTT.

V and J are TRBV28 and TRBJ1-5; the match to TRBD1 covers 7 bases. This CDR3 has 17 amino acids. Germline trimming cut 3 bases from V and 0 bases from J; bases unmatched to any gene: 8. Germline V gene sequence: CDR1 MDHEN, CDR2 SYDVKM. The CDR3 bases are TGTGCCAGCAGTTTGGGTTCGGGACAGTATAGCAATCAGCCCCAGCATTTT. This translates into CASSLGSGQYSNQPQHF.

The chain joins TRBV7-2 to TRBJ2-7; 9 bases align to TRBD2. The CDR3 consists of 19 residues. The ends lost 2 bases at V and 3 bases at J; junction bases unmatched: 17. Germline V gene data show CDR1 as SGHTA and CDR2 as FQGNSA. The CDR3 DNA follows: TGTGCCAGCAGCTTATTGGTCTCCAGAATAGCGGGAGTGGTCTACGAGCAGTACTTC. Protein sequence: CASSLLVSRIAGVVYEQYF.

The V gene is TRBV6-6, the J gene TRBJ1-4; D not resolved. Germline CDR1 is MNHNY and CDR2 is SVGAGI (reference sequence). The CDR3 sequence is 14 residues long. The V and J ends lost 7 bases and 0 bases respectively, with 9 bases between them. This CDR3 reads CASIHGATNEKLFF. The DNA of the CDR3 is TGTGCCAGCATCCACGGTGCAACTAATGAAAAACTGTTTTTT.

Comments on this clone: This same CDR3 is encoded by further DNA sequences in the sample. The V gene is TRBV13, the J gene TRBJ2-4; D not resolved. From germline, CDR1 is PRHDT and CDR2 FYEKMQ (reference sequence). Trimming removed 0 bases at V and 0 bases at J, with 6 bases between. The CDR3 length is 15 residues. CDR3 loop: CASSLGQLAKNIQYF. Written as DNA, the CDR3 is TGTGCCAGCAGCTTAGGACAGTTAGCCAAAAACATTCAGTACTTC.

V gene TRBV28 combines with J gene TRBJ1-2, with a tentative D call TRBD1 (5 bases). This CDR3 spans 16 amino acids. Trimming shortened V by 3 bases and J by 3 bases, and 17 bases separated the two germline ends. The germline gives CDR1 MDHEN, CDR2 SYDVKM. As DNA, the CDR3 is TGTGCCAGCAGTTTCAACGATCAGGTGGGGCACTATGGCTACACCTTC. Its protein product is CASSFNDQVGHYGYTF.

This chain links TRBV28 with TRBJ2-7, with 11 bases identical to TRBD2. Germline V CDR1 and CDR2: MDHEN, SYDVKM. CDR3 length: 13 residues. V shed 9 bases and J 3 bases; nucleotides not matched to a gene: 4. DNA for the CDR3: TGTGCCAGTCTGGGGACTAGCGGCTACGAGCAGTACTTC. It codes for CASLGTSGYEQYF. Full variable domain (outside the CDR3, taken from reference TRBV28 and TRBJ2-7): DVKVTQSSRYLVKRTGEKVFLECVQDMDHENMFWYRQDPGLGLRLIYFSYDVKMKEKGDIPEGYSVSREKKERFSLILESASTNQTSMYLCASLGTSGYEQYFGPGTRLTVT.